Listed here are 10 T cell receptor beta chains from one sample, sequenced in a study of T cell repertoires in cytomegalovirus infection. MiXCR, applied by TCRdb to the reads, yields one record per CDR3 protein. The sample records just over 450,000 distinct CDR3 sequences, about 39% being singletons. For these receptors, no antigen is known. Sequencing used cultured PBMCs, obtained from culture after CMV antigen stimulation. These TCRs come from a human donor in good health (CMV status not recorded). Some clones in this sample may be carry-over from other donors' samples.

The chain employs TRBV7-2 and TRBJ1-2; the D is unclear. The CDR3 spans 14 residues. V was cut by 2 bases and J by 0 bases, with 7 bases left in between. Looked up from germline, CDR1 is SGHTA and CDR2 is FQGNSA. The CDR3 region has the DNA TGTGCCAGCAGCTTAACCACCCCTAACTATGGCTACACCTTC. Translation gives CASSLTTPNYGYTF.

V is TRBV2 and J is TRBJ2-7, with D possibly called TRBD1 or TRBD2 (6 bases each). Germline V CDR1 and CDR2: SNHLY, FYNNEI. CDR3 length: 14 amino acids. Between the trimmed V and J ends, which lost 6 bases and 2 bases, there was a span of 14 bases. The CDR3 DNA is TGTGCCAGCAGGGGAGGACAGAACCCCTACGAGCAGTACTTC. Amino acid sequence: CASRGGQNPYEQYF.

This clonotype appeared a few times. This chain links TRBV20-1 with TRBJ1-6; a possible D gene is TRBD1 (5 bases). This CDR3 contains 15 residues. Germline V gene lookup returns CDR1 DFQATT and CDR2 SNEGSKA (reference sequence). Trimming took 1 base from V and 0 from J, leaving 7 bases between them. CDR3 nucleotides: TGCAGTGCTAGAGCCCAGGGCTCCTATAATTCACCCCTCCACTTT. Its translation is CSARAQGSYNSPLHF.

The V and J genes are TRBV12-3 or TRBV12-4 and TRBJ1-2, with D possibly being TRBD1 (5 bases). V was pared by 8 bases and J by 3 bases, with 13 bases between. The length of the CDR3 is 13 residues. The CDR3 coding sequence is TGTGCCAGCTTAAGGGGAGGGGACTATGGCTACACCTTC. This codes for CASLRGGDYGYTF.

V is TRBV12-3 or TRBV12-4 and J is TRBJ2-4, with 10 positions matching TRBD2. The CDR3 is 17 amino acids. Trimming cost V 6 bases and J 0 bases; bases outside gene matches: 8. CDR3 DNA: TGTGCCAGCAGCCGAGCTAGCGGGGGATTAGCCAAAAACATTCAGTACTTC. Translated: CASSRASGGLAKNIQYF.

This clonotype turned up a few times. J is TRBJ1-5 and V is TRBV19, with no clear D. V was cut by 4 bases and J by 7 bases, with 11 bases left in between. The CDR3 totals 13 residues. Germline V gene lookup returns CDR1 LNHDA and CDR2 SQIVND (reference sequence). CDR3 nucleotides: TGTGCCAGTAGTAGGGCAGGTTTACAGCCCCAGCATTTT. The encoded protein is CASSRAGLQPQHF.

This clonotype has more than one count but fewer than ten. The J gene is TRBJ1-1, the V gene TRBV7-8, with a tentative D call TRBD1 (5 bases). There are 12 residues in the CDR3. Looked up from germline, CDR1 is SGHVS and CDR2 is FQNEAQ. Trimming shortened V by 2 bases and J by 10 bases, and 11 bases separated the two germline ends. CDR3 protein: CASSLHQGVAFF. As DNA, the CDR3 is TGTGCCAGCAGCTTACATCAGGGTGTAGCTTTCTTT.

This chain joins TRBV7-2 and TRBJ2-5; TRBD1 is a possible D gene (5 bases). Trimming removed 6 bases from V and 5 bases from J, with 13 bases in between. The CDR3 extends over 13 amino acids. Germline lookup yields CDR1 SGHTA and CDR2 FQGNSA. CDR3 region: CASSYRRVETQYF. CDR3 DNA sequence: TGTGCCAGCAGTTACCGCAGGGTCGAGACCCAGTACTTC.

The gene calls are TRBV2 and TRBJ1-1; D call uncertain. CDR1 is SNHLY and CDR2 is FYNNEI in the germline V gene. The V gene lost 4 bases and the J gene lost 3 bases, with 9 bases spanning the gap. The CDR3 covers 13 residues. The CDR3 region is CASSGFPDTEAFF. DNA of the CDR3: TGTGCCAGCAGTGGGTTTCCCGACACTGAAGCTTTCTTT.

The rearrangement uses TRBV28 and TRBJ2-5; tentative D call: TRBD2 (7 bases). CDR3 length equals 16 residues. In germline, CDR1 is MDHEN, CDR2 SYDVKM. V was cut by 6 bases and J by 5 bases, with 22 bases left in between. DNA of the CDR3: TGTGCCAGCAGCTCCTCAGGGGCTAGCGGATGGGAGACCCAGTACTTC. Encoded protein: CASSSSGASGWETQYF.